This is a list of T cell receptor beta chains from one sample in a study of cytomegalovirus exposure and HLA in healthy donors. Assay used: immunoSEQ multiplex PCR; TCRdb lists only in-frame clones, some missing. This table holds some 150,000 clones, around 81% found once. Input material: PBMCs. These receptors came from a woman between 18 and 29 years old in good health and CMV-seropositive. The CDR3 runs from the conserved cysteine through the conserved F or W. A D gene is named only where the DNA matches it firmly. The size of a clone is reported for some rows only, either as once, few or many, or as a class for expanded clones.

>NA|TRBV7-9|TRBJ1-3|NA
CASRGHRAGRSGNTIYF
TGTGCCAGCAGAGGGCACAGGGCCGGGAGGTCTGGAAACACCATATATTTT
>TRBD1|TRBV9|TRBJ1-5|NA
CASSVDRGLYGNQPQHF
TGTGCCAGCAGCGTAGACAGGGGATTGTATGGGAATCAGCCCCAGCATTTT
>NA|TRBV19|TRBJ2-7|NA
CASGRDTGPDEQYF
TGTGCCAGTGGAAGGGACACCGGTCCTGACGAGCAGTACTTC
>NA|TRBV4-2|TRBJ2-3|NA
CASSQPSDTQYF
TGTGCCAGCAGCCAACCCTCAGATACGCAGTATTTT
>NA|TRBV7-5|TRBJ2-7|NA
CVRSLRDSIVAYEQYF
TGTGTCAGAAGCCTCCGGGACAGTATAGTGGCGTACGAGCAGTACTTC
>NA|TRBV6-5|TRBJ1-2|NA
CASSYGGIGGYTF
TGTGCCAGCAGTTACGGGGGGATCGGGGGCTACACCTTC
>TRBD1|TRBV27|TRBJ1-5|NA
CASSSGGSGTGVQPQHF
TGTGCCAGCAGCTCAGGGGGTTCTGGGACAGGGGTTCAGCCCCAGCATTTT
>NA|TRBV30|TRBJ1-1|NA
CAWNPGRSTEAFF
TGTGCCTGGAATCCGGGTAGGTCCACTGAAGCTTTCTTT
>TRBD1|TRBV29-1|TRBJ2-7|NA
CSVFRDRDSYEQYF
TGCAGCGTCTTCCGGGACAGGGACTCCTACGAGCAGTACTTC
>TRBD1|TRBV5-4|TRBJ2-3|NA
CASSPNPGQGMGWVTQYF
TGTGCCAGCAGCCCGAACCCGGGACAGGGGATGGGGTGGGTTACGCAGTATTTT
>NA|TRBV6-1|TRBJ1-1|NA
CASSEAGTSFTEAFF
TGTGCCAGCAGTGAAGCCGGGACAAGCTTCACTGAAGCTTTCTTT
>NA|TRBV11-2|TRBJ1-2|once
CASSLVPQQLGYTF
TGTGCCAGCAGCTTAGTACCCCAACAGCTTGGCTACACCTTC
>NA|TRBV6-5|TRBJ1-5|NA
CASSYSRNQPQHF
TGTGCCAGCAGTTACTCGCGAAATCAGCCCCAGCATTTT
>NA|TRBV6-5|TRBJ2-3|NA
CASSYSVGGGRDTQYF
TGTGCCAGCAGTTACTCGGTGGGGGGGGGCAGGGATACGCAGTATTTT
>NA|TRBV5-4|TRBJ2-3|NA
CASRSGPSTDTQYF
TGTGCCAGTCGTAGTGGGCCATCCACAGATACGCAGTATTTT
>TRBD2|TRBV4-3|TRBJ2-3|NA
CASSQGTSGGFTDTQYF
TGCGCCAGCAGCCAAGGGACTAGCGGGGGGTTCACAGATACGCAGTATTTT
>TRBD2|TRBV2|TRBJ2-3|NA
CASSESGGEPTSTDTQYF
TGTGCCAGCAGTGAATCGGGGGGAGAACCAACTAGCACAGATACGCAGTATTTT
>TRBD2|TRBV5-4|TRBJ2-1|NA
CASSRLAEEQFF
TGTGCCAGCAGCCGACTAGCAGAGGAGCAGTTCTTC